The present T cell receptor beta chain was sequenced within a study of technical replicates of blood from a handful of donors. This table comes from immunoSEQ multiplex PCR, and its TCRdb copy is limited to in-frame clones, with some not included. The sample consists of about 14,000 clones, approximately 80% of them appearing once. Germline values: CDR1 SQVTM, CDR2 ANQGSEA. The CDR3 length is 13 residues. V lost 8 bases and J lost 1, with 13 bases in between. The sample was PBMCs. The sequence came from a human donor in good health. The chain couples TRBV29-1 to TRBJ2-3, with a possible D match to TRBD2 (6 bases). Here the CDR3 reads CSSELAGTDTQYF. The CDR3 DNA is TGCAGCTCCGAATTAGCGGGCACAGATACGCAGTATTTT.